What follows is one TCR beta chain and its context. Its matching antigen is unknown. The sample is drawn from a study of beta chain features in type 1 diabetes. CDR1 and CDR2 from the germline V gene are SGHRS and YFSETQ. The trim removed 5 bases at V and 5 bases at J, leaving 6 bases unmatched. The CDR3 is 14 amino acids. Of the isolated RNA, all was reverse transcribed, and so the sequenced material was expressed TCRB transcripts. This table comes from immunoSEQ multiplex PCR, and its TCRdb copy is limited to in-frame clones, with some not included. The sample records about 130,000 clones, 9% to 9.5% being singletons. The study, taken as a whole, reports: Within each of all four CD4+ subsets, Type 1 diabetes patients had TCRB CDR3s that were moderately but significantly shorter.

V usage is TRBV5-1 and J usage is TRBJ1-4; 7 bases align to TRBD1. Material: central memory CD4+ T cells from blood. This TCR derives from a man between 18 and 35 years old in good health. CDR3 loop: CASREGTENEKLFF. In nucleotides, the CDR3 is TGCGCCAGCAGGGAGGGGACAGAGAATGAAAAACTGTTTTTT.